One sample yielded the 23 T cell receptor beta chains listed below, sequenced in a study of Graves' ophthalmopathy and Graves' hyperthyroidism. Amplification of TCR beta CDR3 regions used RNA transcripts. Second-round multiplex PCR came after first-round RT-PCR with HTBI primers. TCRdb ran MiXCR on the multiplex PCR reads and lists one entry per CDR3 protein. This repertoire shows around 1.1 million distinct CDR3 sequences, around a third found once; its top ten account for around 10%. Sample: peripheral blood or thyroid tissue (not recorded which). The receptors stem from an adult man with Graves' hyperthyroidism.

This clonotype has a count of ten or more. The chain employs TRBV29-1 and TRBJ1-5; possibly TRBD1 for D (6 bases). CDR1 and CDR2 (germline): SQVTM, ANQGSEA. Trimming pared 4 bases from V and 5 bases from J, leaving 12 bases between. This CDR3 is 13 amino acids long. CDR3 sequence reads: CSVAQGRDQPQHF. The DNA for the CDR3 is TGCAGCGTTGCGCAGGGGAGAGATCAGCCCCAGCATTTT.

The table lists this clonotype with a few counts. This chain connects TRBV7-2 to TRBJ2-5; TRBD1 aligns across 7 bases. The CDR3 consists of 16 residues. Trimming at V came to 5 bases and at J to 5 bases, leaving 14 bases not matched to a gene. CDR1 and CDR2 (germline): SGHTA, FQGNSA. The CDR3 sequence is CASSAGDSFDVETQYF. The DNA of the CDR3 is TGTGCCAGCAGCGCCGGGGACAGCTTCGATGTGGAGACCCAGTACTTC.

As for this clonotype: A much larger clone sits a single nucleotide away, making a read error possible. This sequence joins TRBV20-1 and TRBJ2-7; D might be TRBD1 (5 bases). CDR1 DFQATT and CDR2 SNEGSKA come from the germline V gene (reference sequence). V lost 5 bases and J lost 9, with 17 bases in between. This CDR3 comprises 12 residues. The CDR3 protein is CSAEGQRGGQYF. In DNA form, the CDR3 reads TGCAGTGCTGAAGGACAACGAGGCGGGCAGTACTTC.

This clonotype was seen a single time. This may arise from a read error, as a much more abundant clone is one base away. V usage is TRBV7-9 and J usage is TRBJ1-1; no firm D call. CDR3 length: 16 amino acids. Germline V gives CDR1 SEHNR, CDR2 FQNEAQ (reference sequence). CDR3 DNA: TGTGCCAACAGCTTACCCGACGACATTACGAACACTGAAGCTTTCTTT. Its protein product is CANSLPDDITNTEAFF. Full variable domain (rest looked up from reference TRBV7-9 and TRBJ1-1): DTGVSQNPRHKITKRGQNVTFRCDPISEHNRLYWYRQTLGQGPEFLTYFQNEAQLEKSRLLSDRFSAERPKGSFSTLEIQRTEQGDSAMYLCANSLPDDITNTEAFFGQGTRLTVV.

The chain links TRBV6-5 to TRBJ2-7; 7 nucleotides line up with TRBD2. Germline assignment: CDR1 MNHEY and CDR2 SVGAGI. Trimming removed 0 bases from V and 3 bases from J; junction bases left unmatched: 8. The CDR3 totals 16 residues. The CDR3 nucleotides are TGTGCCAGCAGTTACTCGATCTGGCGGGAGCACTACGAGCAGTACTTC. Translated: CASSYSIWREHYEQYF.

This clonotype occurred many times. The chain combines TRBV2 with TRBJ2-5; D possibly uses TRBD1 or TRBD2 (5 bases each). Germline CDR1 reads SNHLY; CDR2 reads FYNNEI. This CDR3 spans 11 amino acids. V was trimmed by 4 bases and J by 14 bases, leaving 14 bases between them. CDR3 region: CASSGFRDAYF. The CDR3 DNA follows: TGTGCCAGCAGTGGATTCCGGGACGCCTACTTC.

This clonotype has only a few counts. CDR3 sequence reads: CSYYGGAVTEAFF. The CDR3 nucleotides are TGCAGCTATTATGGGGGCGCCGTCACTGAAGCTTTCTTT. This rearrangement joins TRBV29-1 to TRBJ1-1, with D possibly TRBD1 on 6 matching bases. Looked up from germline, CDR1 is SQVTM and CDR2 is ANQGSEA. V was clipped by 8 bases and J by 4 bases, with 17 bases between them. The CDR3 has 13 residues.

The chain links TRBV29-1 to TRBJ2-5, with 9 nucleotides matching TRBD2. J gave up 7 bases and V 0 bases, and 3 bases lay outside the gene matches. Germline CDR1 SQVTM, CDR2 ANQGSEA. This CDR3 spans 13 amino acids. DNA of the CDR3: TGCAGCGTTGAAGAAGCAGCGGGGGGGACCCAGTACTTC. It encodes CSVEEAAGGTQYF.

This chain links TRBV29-1 with TRBJ1-2; 9 nucleotides align to TRBD1. J was trimmed by 4 bases and V by 0 bases; bases with no gene match: 9. Germline values: CDR1 SQVTM, CDR2 ANQGSEA. The CDR3 covers 16 residues. CDR3 sequence (DNA): TGCAGCGTTGAAGATCGGACAGGGGAGGGATCCTATGGCTACACCTTC. Translating gives CSVEDRTGEGSYGYTF.

There are many counts of this clonotype. V usage is TRBV11-1 and J usage is TRBJ2-7, with 10 bases aligning to TRBD2. This CDR3 comprises 15 residues. Germline values: CDR1 SGHAT, CDR2 FQDESV (reference sequence). V lost 5 bases to trimming and J lost 2 bases; unmatched junction nucleotides: 6. The CDR3 here is CASSLRGLATYEQYF. The CDR3 DNA sequence: TGTGCCAGCAGCCTCAGGGGACTAGCGACCTACGAGCAGTACTTC.

This sequence joins TRBV7-9 and TRBJ2-2; D is uncertain. There are 19 residues in the CDR3. In germline, CDR1 is SEHNR, CDR2 FQNEAQ (reference sequence). Trimming cost V 5 bases and J 1 base, with 23 bases left between them. As DNA, the CDR3 is TGTGCCAGCAGCCAAAGCCAAGTGTCCCGGAAGCGGAACACCGGGGAGCTGTTTTTT. This codes for CASSQSQVSRKRNTGELFF. Complete variable domain (other parts from reference TRBV7-9 and TRBJ2-2): DTGVSQNPRHKITKRGQNVTFRCDPISEHNRLYWYRQTLGQGPEFLTYFQNEAQLEKSRLLSDRFSAERPKGSFSTLEIQRTEQGDSAMYLCASSQSQVSRKRNTGELFFGEGSRLTVL.

In this sample, this clonotype turned up many times. The CDR3 protein is CASSLEVWEQYF. Written as DNA, the CDR3 is TGTGCCAGCAGCTTAGAAGTTTGGGAGCAGTACTTC. This chain connects TRBV7-9 to TRBJ2-7; no reliable D call. Looked up from germline, CDR1 is SEHNR and CDR2 is FQNEAQ (reference sequence). V dropped 1 base and J dropped 7 bases, with 8 bases sitting between them. This CDR3 spans 12 amino acids.

V is TRBV3-1 and J is TRBJ1-1, with D perhaps TRBD1 (6 bases). This CDR3 comprises 17 residues. Germline assignment: CDR1 LGHDT and CDR2 YNNKEL (reference sequence). V shed 5 bases and J shed 5 bases, with 24 bases lying between them. The DNA of the CDR3 is TGTGCCAGCAGCGATATGGGTCACAGGGCGAAAGGAACTGAAGCTTTCTTT. Its protein is CASSDMGHRAKGTEAFF.

This clonotype was counted at least ten times. V usage is TRBV10-3 and J usage is TRBJ2-7; the D gene is possibly TRBD2 (6 bases). Germline assignment: CDR1 ENHRY and CDR2 SYGVKD. V lost 2 bases, J lost 4 bases, and 12 bases lay in between. CDR3 length equals 14 residues. Written as DNA, the CDR3 is TGTGCCATCAGTGAGGGAGGGAGAAGTTACGAGCAGTACTTC. As protein: CAISEGGRSYEQYF.

Remarks on this clonotype: At one boundary the junction diverges from the germline segment, which might be a read error. The chain employs TRBV11-2 and TRBJ2-7; TRBD2 is a possible D gene (5 bases). The CDR3 is 16 residues long. The germline V gene encodes CDR1 SGHAT and CDR2 FQNNGV. CDR3 nucleotides: TGCGCCAGCAGCCAAGAACCGGGAACAACTAGGAACGAGCAGTACTTC. Translation gives CASSQEPGTTRNEQYF.

This clonotype was seen ten or more times. The chain couples TRBV20-1 to TRBJ1-2, with D possibly matching TRBD1 (5 bases). This CDR3 is built from 16 residues. Trimming cost V 0 bases and J 4 bases, with 18 bases left between them. Germline V lookup: CDR1 DFQATT, CDR2 SNEGSKA (reference sequence). Written as DNA, the CDR3 is TGCAGTGCTAGAGATGTGCGGGGACGGACTAGCTATGGCTACACCTTC. This translates into CSARDVRGRTSYGYTF.

In this sample, this clonotype turned up many times. This chain joins TRBV15 and TRBJ2-7, with 7 bases aligning to TRBD2. The J segment lost 3 bases and the V segment lost 8 bases, leaving 19 bases of the junction unmatched. The germline V gene encodes CDR1 LNHNV and CDR2 YYDKDF (reference sequence). The CDR3 loop spans 17 amino acids. The CDR3 reads CATASGAEVGRDYEQYF. DNA of the CDR3: TGTGCCACCGCAAGCGGGGCGGAGGTTGGAAGGGACTACGAGCAGTACTTC.

The chain recombines TRBV11-2 with TRBJ1-1, with D hard to call. CDR3 length: 16 amino acids. CDR1 is SGHAT and CDR2 is FQNNGV in the germline V gene. V lost 0 bases, J lost 1 base, and 12 bases lay in between. CDR3 sequence: CASSLDSPVQNTEAFF. CDR3 nucleotides: TGTGCCAGCAGCTTAGATTCCCCTGTCCAGAACACTGAAGCTTTCTTT.

This clonotype has ten or more counts. The CDR3 loop is CASSLARWDTEAFF. CDR3 in DNA: TGTGCCAGCAGCTTAGCCAGGTGGGACACTGAAGCTTTCTTT. This chain uses TRBV7-9 with TRBJ1-1, with D unclear. The CDR3 has 14 residues. V was shortened by 0 bases and J by 3 bases, with 8 bases between the two germline ends. Per the germline V gene, CDR1 is SEHNR and CDR2 is FQNEAQ (reference sequence).

Ten or more counts support this clonotype. The chain recombines TRBV29-1 with TRBJ2-6, with D maybe TRBD1 (5 bases). Germline CDR1 SQVTM, CDR2 ANQGSEA. CDR3 size: 14 residues. V was clipped by 3 bases and J by 1 base, with 7 bases between them. The CDR3 reads CSVDRGSGANVLTF. CDR3 nucleotide sequence: TGCAGCGTTGATAGGGGTTCTGGGGCCAACGTCCTGACTTTC.

This clonotype appeared many times. The V and J genes are TRBV7-2 and TRBJ2-7; 9 bases align to TRBD2. Trimming took 1 base from V and 0 from J; bases not matched to a gene: 4. CDR3 length: 16 residues. Germline V CDR1 and CDR2: SGHTA, FQGNSA. CDR3 in DNA: TGTGCCAGCAGCTTAGGAGGCGGGAGGGCCTCCTACGAGCAGTACTTC. This sequence encodes CASSLGGGRASYEQYF.

This clonotype was found a few times. This rearrangement joins TRBV7-9 to TRBJ1-6; no firm D call. V lost 5 bases to trimming and J lost 8 bases, with 13 bases between them. This CDR3 is 14 amino acids long. Germline V CDR1 and CDR2: SEHNR, FQNEAQ (reference sequence). CDR3 loop: CASSPLFEDSPLHF. CDR3 in DNA: TGTGCCAGCAGCCCGTTGTTCGAGGATTCACCCCTCCACTTT.

The chain recombines TRBV25-1 with TRBJ1-4, with 10 bases that match TRBD1. This CDR3 has 17 amino acids. After removal of 6 bases from V and 7 bases from J, the junction contained 14 bases not matched to a gene. The germline V gene has CDR1 MGHDK and CDR2 SYGVNS. The chain's CDR3 is CASRGSQRGQGGEKLFF. The DNA for the CDR3 is TGTGCCAGCAGGGGTTCCCAAAGAGGACAGGGGGGTGAAAAACTGTTTTTT.